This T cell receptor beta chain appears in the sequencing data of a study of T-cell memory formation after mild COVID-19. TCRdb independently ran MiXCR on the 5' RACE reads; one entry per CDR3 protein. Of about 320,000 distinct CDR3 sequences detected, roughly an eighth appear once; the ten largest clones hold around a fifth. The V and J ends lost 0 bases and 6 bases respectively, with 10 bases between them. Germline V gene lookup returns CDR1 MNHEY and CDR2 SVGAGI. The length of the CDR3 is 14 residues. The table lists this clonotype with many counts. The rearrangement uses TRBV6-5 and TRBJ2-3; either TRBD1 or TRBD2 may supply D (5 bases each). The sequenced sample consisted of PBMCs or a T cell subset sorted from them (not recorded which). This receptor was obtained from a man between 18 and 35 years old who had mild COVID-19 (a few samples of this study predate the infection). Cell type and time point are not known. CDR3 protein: CASSYSRGVDTQYF. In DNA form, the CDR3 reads TGTGCCAGCAGTTACTCGAGAGGGGTGGATACGCAGTATTTT.